The 23 T cell receptor beta chains given below trace back to one sample, sequenced in a study of CD8+ T cells in alopecia areata. Treatment: oral pan-JAK inhibitor, 5-10 mg twice daily. Extracted RNA was reverse transcribed, and the resulting cDNA served as sequencing template. TCRdb keeps only in-frame clones here, not all; method: immunoSEQ multiplex PCR. The table includes 75,000 to 100,000 clones, around 70% detected once. The material sequenced was CD8+ T cells sorted from blood, taken between weeks 43 and 45, from a patient treated with tofacitinib. The receptors originated from a human donor with alopecia areata.

This clone appeared a few times. This chain connects TRBV19 to TRBJ2-5, with 8 bases matching TRBD2. Germline loops: CDR1 LNHDA, CDR2 SQIVND (reference sequence). This CDR3 contains 15 residues. V lost 6 bases to trimming and J lost 5 bases; unmatched junction nucleotides: 11. The CDR3 DNA is TGTGCCAGTAGCTGGAGGACTAGCCGAGGGGAGACCCAGTACTTC. Protein sequence: CASSWRTSRGETQYF. Together with reference TRBV19 and TRBJ2-5, the CDR3 gives the full variable domain: DGGITQSPKYLFRKEGQNVTLSCEQNLNHDAMYWYRQDPGQGLRLIYYSQIVNDFQKGDIAEGYSVSREKKESFPLTVTSAQKNPTAFYLCASSWRTSRGETQYFGPGTRLLVL.

This chain uses TRBV6-5 with TRBJ1-1; possible D gene TRBD1, 5 bases. The CDR3 loop spans 13 amino acids. With 3 bases removed from V and 4 bases from J, the gap between germline ends came to 9 bases. In germline, CDR1 is MNHEY, CDR2 SVGAGI. CDR3 sequence reads: CASSYGGTTEAFF. The CDR3 DNA reads as TGTGCCAGCAGTTATGGGGGTACCACTGAAGCTTTCTTT.

The CDR3 is CASSQELLYGYTF. In nucleotides, the CDR3 is TGCGCCAGCAGCCAAGAGTTACTTTATGGCTACACCTTC. The chain is built from TRBV4-3 and TRBJ1-2; D gene unclear. CDR3 length equals 13 residues. Germline V gene lookup returns CDR1 LGHNA and CDR2 YSLEER. The germline V and J ends were trimmed by 0 bases and 5 bases, with 7 bases remaining between them.

This clone was seen only once. The chain joins TRBV15 to TRBJ1-5; possible D gene TRBD1, 6 bases. In germline, CDR1 is LNHNV, CDR2 YYDKDF (reference sequence). The CDR3 is made up of 14 amino acids. Trimming removed 7 bases at V and 3 bases at J, with 13 bases between. The CDR3 is CATTRAGDNQPQHF. Written as DNA, the CDR3 is TGTGCCACCACCAGGGCAGGGGACAATCAGCCCCAGCATTTT.

The V call is TRBV7-2, the J call TRBJ2-3, with D maybe TRBD2 (5 bases). The ends were cut back, 5 bases at V and 3 bases at J, with 18 bases in the middle. CDR1 is SGHTA and CDR2 is FQGNSA in the germline V gene. CDR3 size: 16 residues. CDR3 DNA sequence: TGTGCCAGCAGCCAACGTCTCGGGGAGATAACAGATACGCAGTATTTT. Translating it yields CASSQRLGEITDTQYF.

The chain uses TRBV4-3 and TRBJ2-3; TRBD1 aligns across 7 bases. The CDR3 covers 15 residues. With V trimmed by 4 bases and J by 6 bases, 10 bases remained unmatched. Germline lookup yields CDR1 LGHNA and CDR2 YSLEER. CDR3 loop: CASSPRQGTVDTQYF. The CDR3 nucleotides read TGCGCCAGCAGCCCACGACAGGGCACAGTGGATACGCAGTATTTT.

The J gene is TRBJ2-2, the V gene TRBV9; 7 bases map to TRBD2. V lost 3 bases and J lost 2; bases outside the gene matches: 7. Germline V gives CDR1 SGDLS, CDR2 YYNGEE. This CDR3 spans 16 amino acids. CDR3 region: CASSGIGGINTGELFF. CDR3 nucleotide sequence: TGTGCCAGCAGCGGTATCGGGGGGATCAACACCGGGGAGCTGTTTTTT.

The rearrangement uses TRBV29-1 and TRBJ2-3; TRBD1 agrees at 7 bases. J lost 3 bases, V lost 6 bases, and 6 bases had no gene match. Germline V lookup: CDR1 SQVTM, CDR2 ANQGSEA. This CDR3 is 13 amino acids long. This chain's CDR3 is CSVMTGRTDTQYF. In DNA, the CDR3 is TGCAGCGTCATGACAGGGAGAACAGATACGCAGTATTTT.

This clone was seen a handful of times. J is TRBJ2-7 and V is TRBV7-8; no clear D gene. This CDR3 spans 13 amino acids. Germline loops: CDR1 SGHVS, CDR2 FQNEAQ. Trimming stripped 1 base from V and 3 bases from J, with 7 bases between. The CDR3 loop is CASSLVGRYEQYF. CDR3 DNA sequence: TGTGCCAGCAGCTTAGTAGGCCGCTACGAGCAGTACTTC.

The rearrangement uses TRBV6-6 and TRBJ2-1; 8 bases map to TRBD1. The CDR3 covers 16 residues. V dropped 0 bases and J dropped 0; count of bases not matched to a gene: 1. CDR1 and CDR2 (germline): MNHNY, SVGAGI (reference sequence). CDR3 sequence reads: CASSYSGQGSYNEQFF. Here the CDR3 DNA reads TGTGCCAGCAGTTACTCAGGACAGGGCTCCTACAATGAGCAGTTCTTC.

This chain links TRBV7-3 with TRBJ2-3; 9 bases are a match to TRBD2. Trimming cost V 2 bases and J 1 base; bases outside gene matches: 4. The CDR3 runs to 16 residues. Germline lookup yields CDR1 SGHTA and CDR2 FQGTGA. The CDR3 nucleotides are TGTGCCAGCAGCTTAGGGACTAGCCTACGCACAGATACGCAGTATTTT. The encoded protein is CASSLGTSLRTDTQYF.

The chain combines TRBV19 with TRBJ1-1; 8 bases agree with TRBD1. CDR3 size: 13 residues. V gave up 8 bases and J gave up 5 bases; unmatched junction bases: 7. Looked up from germline, CDR1 is LNHDA and CDR2 is SQIVND (reference sequence). The CDR3 is CASSSDRGTEAFF. The CDR3, as DNA: TGTGCCAGTTCGTCAGACAGGGGAACTGAAGCTTTCTTT. Full variable domain (missing parts from reference TRBV19 and TRBJ1-1): DGGITQSPKYLFRKEGQNVTLSCEQNLNHDAMYWYRQDPGQGLRLIYYSQIVNDFQKGDIAEGYSVSREKKESFPLTVTSAQKNPTAFYLCASSSDRGTEAFFGQGTRLTVV.

V is TRBV7-8 and J is TRBJ2-7; D possibly corresponds to TRBD2 (6 bases). With 7 bases removed from V and 2 bases from J, the gap between germline ends came to 15 bases. CDR1 and CDR2 from the germline V gene are SGHVS and FQNEAQ. The CDR3 sequence is 14 residues long. The CDR3 DNA reads TGTGCCAGCACCCCAGGCCGCGGGGCCTACGAGCAGTACTTC. Its protein product is CASTPGRGAYEQYF.

V usage is TRBV7-9 and J usage is TRBJ2-7; D not certain. The CDR3 is 13 amino acids. V lost 7 bases to trimming and J lost 4 bases, with 14 bases between them. Germline V gene data show CDR1 as SEHNR and CDR2 as FQNEAQ (reference sequence). The CDR3 here is CASTSGSSYEQYF. The CDR3 nucleotides are TGTGCCAGCACTTCAGGATCGTCTTACGAGCAGTACTTC.

The V gene is TRBV6-6, the J gene TRBJ2-5; 7 bases line up with TRBD2. The length of the CDR3 is 15 residues. The V and J ends lost 3 bases and 4 bases, in that order; junction bases with no gene match: 8. The germline V gene encodes CDR1 MNHNY and CDR2 SVGAGI (reference sequence). Written as DNA, the CDR3 is TGTGCCAGCAGTTATGGGGGAGGGTGGGGAGAGACCCAGTACTTC. Its translation is CASSYGGGWGETQYF.

This chain uses TRBV14 with TRBJ1-1; a possible D gene is TRBD1 (5 bases). CDR1 SGHDN and CDR2 FVKESK come from the germline V gene. This CDR3 spans 14 amino acids. The V end lost 1 base, the J end lost 7 bases, and 13 bases lay between the germline ends. CDR3 bases: TGTGCCAGCAGCCAAGGGTGGGGGTTCCGTGAAGCTTTCTTT. This gives the protein CASSQGWGFREAFF.

This clone was seen just once. This chain links TRBV27 with TRBJ2-5; 13 bases line up with TRBD2. The germline CDR1 and CDR2 sequences are MNHEY and SMNVEV (reference sequence). CDR3 length equals 16 residues. The junction had 1 base not matched to a gene; V was cut back by 2 bases and J by 1 base. CDR3 loop: CASSLGLAGAQETQYF. The CDR3 DNA is TGTGCCAGCAGTTTAGGACTAGCGGGGGCCCAAGAGACCCAGTACTTC.

The chain is built from TRBV30 and TRBJ2-2, with D perhaps matching TRBD1 (6 bases). The V end lost 2 bases, the J end lost 6 bases, and 13 bases lay between the germline ends. CDR1 and CDR2 (germline): GTSNPN, SVGIG (reference sequence). This CDR3 contains 14 residues. This CDR3 is CAWSLGASSGELFF. The CDR3 DNA is TGTGCCTGGAGTTTGGGGGCGTCGTCCGGGGAGCTGTTTTTT.

The rearrangement joins TRBV11-3 to TRBJ2-3, with D possibly being TRBD1 (5 bases). This CDR3 region has 14 residues. Trimming pared 0 bases from V and 2 bases from J, leaving 6 bases between. The V gene's germline CDR1 is SGHNT and CDR2 YENEEA. The CDR3, as DNA: TGTGCCAGCAGCTTAGACAGGGTCACAGATACGCAGTATTTT. Protein: CASSLDRVTDTQYF.

The chain employs TRBV6-5 and TRBJ1-5; 7 bases are a match to TRBD1. Germline V gene sequence: CDR1 MNHEY, CDR2 SVGAGI. The length of the CDR3 is 14 residues. The J segment lost 7 bases and the V segment lost 8 bases, leaving 11 bases of the junction unmatched. CDR3 sequence: CASRAATGEQPQHF. CDR3 in DNA: TGTGCCAGCCGCGCGGCAACAGGGGAACAGCCCCAGCATTTT.

This clone showed up just a few times. The rearrangement links TRBV29-1 to TRBJ2-1; D is unclear. Per the germline V gene, CDR1 is SQVTM and CDR2 is ANQGSEA. There are 10 residues in the CDR3. Trimming stripped 6 bases from V and 9 bases from J, with 9 bases between. CDR3 amino acids: CSVFQSEQFF. CDR3 nucleotides: TGCAGCGTCTTTCAGTCTGAGCAGTTCTTC.

This clone came up once. V usage is TRBV11-2 and J usage is TRBJ2-5; tentative D call: TRBD2 (7 bases). Germline V gene lookup returns CDR1 SGHAT and CDR2 FQNNGV. Between the trimmed V and J ends, which lost 5 bases and 5 bases, there was a span of 12 bases. CDR3 size: 13 residues. CDR3 sequence (DNA): TGTGCCAGCAGCGCGGGGGCGGGGGAGACCCAGTACTTC. Translation: CASSAGAGETQYF.

The chain links TRBV19 to TRBJ2-7, with D possibly matching TRBD2 (5 bases). This CDR3 spans 12 amino acids. Between the trimmed V and J ends, which lost 3 bases and 4 bases, there was a span of 7 bases. The germline V gene has CDR1 LNHDA and CDR2 SQIVND (reference sequence). The CDR3 loop reads CASSISGYEQYF. The CDR3 bases are TGTGCCAGTAGTATTTCGGGATACGAGCAGTACTTC.